This TCR beta chain originates from a study of blood T cell repertoires in COVID-19. Study at large: PBMCs, B-cell-depleted T cells, or T cells were the source of the cDNA or gDNA that made up the material.

The CDR3 runs 14 residues. J lost 5 bases, V lost 9 bases, and 12 bases had no gene match. CDR1 and CDR2 (germline): SGHAT, FQNNGV. Under the authors' procedure: Estimated nucleated cell counts came from reference gene primer amplification. Here immunoSEQ multiplex PCR was the method, and the copy in TCRdb shows in-frame clones only, minus some. The V and J calls and the clone size are those of that table, but D and trimming were determined from the DNA. The sample consists of roughly 330,000 clones, over 75% of them appearing once. The sequencing input was peripheral blood. V and J are TRBV11-2 and TRBJ1-1; 7 nucleotides match TRBD1. The receptor comes from a woman in her fifties or sixties with active or convalescent COVID-19. The CDR3 spells CASEGRQGGTEAFF. For the CDR3, the DNA is TGTGCCAGTGAGGGGCGCCAGGGGGGTACTGAAGCTTTCTTT. The complete variable domain, with remaining parts taken from reference TRBV11-2 and TRBJ1-1, reads EAGVAQSPRYKIIEKRQSVAFWCNPISGHATLYWYQQILGQGPKLLIQFQNNGVVDDSQLPKDRFSAERLKGVDSTLKIQPAKLEDSAVYLCASEGRQGGTEAFFGQGTRLTVV.